The clone carrying this T cell receptor beta chain was counted a few times. This entry is derived from a study of blood T cells in healthy people across ages. V shed 4 bases and J shed 7 bases, with 8 bases lying between them. There are 11 residues in the CDR3. Germline V lookup: CDR1 PRHDT, CDR2 FYEKMQ (reference sequence). With a J-beta primer mix and a sample-barcoded 5' primer, a second PCR ran roughly 6 to 12 cycles. In TCRdb, the 5' RACE reads were re-called with MiXCR into one record per CDR3 protein. Of 1.5 million to 2 million distinct CDR3 sequences listed, about 35% are singletons. The TCR sequence derives from a woman in her 30s in good health. The J gene is TRBJ2-7, the V gene TRBV13; D gene uncertain. Sequencing used blood. The CDR3, as DNA: TGTGCCAGCAGCTCCCTCGAGGAGCAGTACTTC. The encoded protein is CASSSLEEQYF.